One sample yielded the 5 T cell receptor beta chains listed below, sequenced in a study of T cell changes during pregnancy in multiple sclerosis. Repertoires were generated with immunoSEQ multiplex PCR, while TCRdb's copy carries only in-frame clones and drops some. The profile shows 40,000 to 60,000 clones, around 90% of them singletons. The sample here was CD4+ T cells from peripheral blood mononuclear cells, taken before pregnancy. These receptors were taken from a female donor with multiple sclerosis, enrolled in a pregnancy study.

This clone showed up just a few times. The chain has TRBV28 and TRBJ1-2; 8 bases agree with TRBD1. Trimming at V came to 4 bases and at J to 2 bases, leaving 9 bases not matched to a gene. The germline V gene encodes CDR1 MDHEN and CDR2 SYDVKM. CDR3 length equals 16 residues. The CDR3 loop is CASSSIGQGRNYGYTF. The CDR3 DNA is TGTGCCAGCAGTTCTATAGGACAGGGACGCAACTATGGCTACACCTTC.

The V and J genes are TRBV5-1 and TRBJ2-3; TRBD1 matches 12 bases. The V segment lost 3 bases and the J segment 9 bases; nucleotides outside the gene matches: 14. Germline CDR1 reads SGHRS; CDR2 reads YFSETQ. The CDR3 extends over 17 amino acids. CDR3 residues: CASSSKGPGTGGSTQYF. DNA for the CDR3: TGCGCCAGCAGCTCCAAGGGACCCGGGACAGGGGGCTCCACGCAGTATTTT. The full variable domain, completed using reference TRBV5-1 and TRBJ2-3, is KAGVTQTPRYLIKTRGQQVTLSCSPISGHRSVSWYQQTPGQGLQFLFEYFSETQRNKGNFPGRFSGRQFSNSRSEMNVSTLELGDSALYLCASSSKGPGTGGSTQYFGPGTRLTVL.

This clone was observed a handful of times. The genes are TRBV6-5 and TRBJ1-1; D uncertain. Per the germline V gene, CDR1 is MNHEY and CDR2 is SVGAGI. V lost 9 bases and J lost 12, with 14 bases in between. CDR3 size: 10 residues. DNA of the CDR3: TGTGCCAGGGGAGGGCTCCCGCCTTTCTTT. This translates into CARGGLPPFF.

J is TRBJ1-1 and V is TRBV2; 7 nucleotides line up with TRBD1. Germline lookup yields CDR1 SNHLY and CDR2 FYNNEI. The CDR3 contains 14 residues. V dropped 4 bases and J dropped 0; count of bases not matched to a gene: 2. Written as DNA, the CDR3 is TGTGCCAGCAGTGGGGACAGATTGAACACTGAAGCTTTCTTT. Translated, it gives CASSGDRLNTEAFF.

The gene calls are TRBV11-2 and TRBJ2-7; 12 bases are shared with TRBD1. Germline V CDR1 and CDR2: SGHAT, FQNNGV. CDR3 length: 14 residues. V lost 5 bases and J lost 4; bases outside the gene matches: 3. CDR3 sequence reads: CASSRDRGRYEQYF. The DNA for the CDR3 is TGTGCCAGCAGCCGGGACAGGGGGCGGTACGAGCAGTACTTC.